One and the same sample provided the 12 T cell receptor beta chains below, sequenced in a study of cytomegalovirus exposure and HLA in healthy donors (dated by TCRdb to about 2017). Library preparation employed the immunoSEQ multiplex PCR assay. For the multiplex PCR, a mixture combining 60 forward primers for TCR Vbeta segments and 13 reverse primers for TCR Jbeta segments was used. As stored in TCRdb, this immuneACCESS dataset retains in-frame rearrangements with V and J assigned. A fraction of the clones does not appear; measured against another copy, unresolved V genes explain less than half of the discrepancy, and the remainder lacks a known reason. The sample contains 130,000 to 150,000 clones, roughly 76% of them found a single time. 3.5% to 5% of the sample rests with the top ten. The sequenced material came from PBMCs. Receptor source: a man aged 18 to 35 in good health and CMV-seronegative.

J is TRBJ2-2 and V is TRBV7-3; a weak D match, TRBD2 (6 bases). CDR3 length: 16 amino acids. Per germline, CDR1 SGHTA and CDR2 FQGTGA. Trimming removed 2 bases at V and 0 bases at J, with 10 bases between. The CDR3 DNA reads TGTGCCAGCAGCTTACTGGGGGGTACGAACACCGGGGAGCTGTTTTTT. Translating it yields CASSLLGGTNTGELFF.

The chain carries TRBV10-1 and TRBJ2-7; the match to TRBD1 covers 8 bases. J lost 6 bases, V lost 4 bases, and 8 bases had no gene match. The CDR3 length is 14 residues. Germline V gene lookup returns CDR1 WNHNN and CDR2 SYGVQD (reference sequence). CDR3 protein: CASSGPGGPSEQYF. The CDR3 coding sequence is TGCGCCAGCAGTGGGCCAGGGGGCCCGAGCGAGCAGTACTTC.

J is TRBJ2-7 and V is TRBV6-1, with D unclear. The CDR3 spans 14 residues. V was pared by 5 bases and J by 3 bases, with 14 bases between. Germline CDR1 MNHNS, CDR2 SASEGT. The DNA of the CDR3 is TGTGCCAGCAGTAGCCAGGCAGTGCTCTACGAGCAGTACTTC. This translates into CASSSQAVLYEQYF.

The chain employs TRBV5-5 and TRBJ1-5, with D possibly TRBD1 on 6 matching bases. V shed 4 bases and J shed 2 bases, with 10 bases lying between them. CDR3 length equals 14 residues. Germline V gives CDR1 SGHKS, CDR2 YYEKEE (reference sequence). CDR3: CASSLRQGNQPQHF. Here the CDR3 DNA reads TGTGCCAGCAGCCTTAGACAGGGCAATCAGCCCCAGCATTTT.

V is TRBV6-1 and J is TRBJ1-1; D gene uncertain. The CDR3 runs 15 residues. Germline values: CDR1 MNHNS, CDR2 SASEGT. V lost 4 bases and J 5 bases, leaving 17 bases between the germline ends. The CDR3 sequence: CASSGAEGGRTEAFF. CDR3 DNA: TGTGCCAGCAGTGGGGCCGAGGGAGGCCGTACTGAAGCTTTCTTT.

This clone was detected once. The chain links TRBV7-2 to TRBJ2-7; D is perhaps TRBD2 (6 bases). The V gene's germline CDR1 is SGHTA and CDR2 FQGNSA. The V end was cut by 4 bases, the J end by 0 bases, with 13 bases between. The CDR3 spans 15 residues. The CDR3 spells CASSWSGRDSYEQYF. CDR3 sequence (DNA): TGTGCCAGCAGCTGGAGTGGGCGGGACTCCTACGAGCAGTACTTC.

The chain has TRBV19 and TRBJ1-4; 9 bases map to TRBD1. V shed 6 bases, J shed 6 bases, and the junction held 5 bases outside the gene matches. CDR3 size: 14 residues. CDR1 is LNHDA and CDR2 is SQIVND in the germline V gene (reference sequence). The CDR3 spells CASSPGQGDEKLFF. The CDR3 region has the DNA TGTGCCAGTAGCCCGGGACAGGGCGATGAAAAACTGTTTTTT.

This clone is a singleton in its sample. This chain joins TRBV19 and TRBJ1-6; D perhaps matches TRBD1 (5 bases). Trimming removed 3 bases from V and 9 bases from J, with 18 bases in between. The CDR3 extends over 16 amino acids. Germline V lookup: CDR1 LNHDA, CDR2 SQIVND (reference sequence). Here the CDR3 DNA reads TGTGCCAGTAGTATTAATGGGGAGGGGATTTTTTCACCCCTCCACTTT. Amino acids: CASSINGEGIFSPLHF.

This clone was found once. This rearrangement joins TRBV27 to TRBJ2-7, with 9 bases identical to TRBD1. After removal of 2 bases from V and 2 bases from J, the junction contained 10 bases not matched to a gene. Per the germline V gene, CDR1 is MNHEY and CDR2 is SMNVEV (reference sequence). The CDR3 spans 17 residues. CDR3: CASSLAPGTGLAYEQYF. CDR3 nucleotides: TGTGCCAGCAGTTTAGCCCCCGGGACAGGGTTGGCCTACGAGCAGTACTTC.

The chain carries TRBV27 and TRBJ1-1; D perhaps matches TRBD1 (5 bases). Trimming took 3 bases from V and 1 from J, leaving 15 bases between them. This CDR3 has 16 amino acids. The germline CDR1 and CDR2 sequences are MNHEY and SMNVEV (reference sequence). The CDR3 is CASSFGGAGSNTEAFF. Written as DNA, the CDR3 is TGTGCCAGCAGTTTTGGCGGGGCAGGGTCGAACACTGAAGCTTTCTTT.

V gene TRBV2 combines with J gene TRBJ1-1; TRBD1 is a possible D gene (6 bases). The CDR3 has 18 residues. Trimming took 0 bases from V and 3 from J, leaving 20 bases between them. CDR1 is SNHLY, CDR2 FYNNEI, per germline. CDR3 sequence reads: CASSEALGRGYEDTEAFF. CDR3 sequence (DNA): TGTGCCAGCAGTGAAGCGCTTGGCAGGGGCTATGAGGACACTGAAGCTTTCTTT.

This clone showed up just once. The chain links TRBV30 to TRBJ2-2; TRBD1 matches 9 bases. The J call is uncertain, as TRBJ1-3 better fits the DNA end. The CDR3 spans 14 residues. Germline V gene lookup returns CDR1 GTSNPN and CDR2 SVGIG (reference sequence). Written as DNA, the CDR3 is TGTGCCTGGAGTCGGGACAGGGCTGGAAACACCATATATTTT. This gives the protein CAWSRDRAGNTIYF.